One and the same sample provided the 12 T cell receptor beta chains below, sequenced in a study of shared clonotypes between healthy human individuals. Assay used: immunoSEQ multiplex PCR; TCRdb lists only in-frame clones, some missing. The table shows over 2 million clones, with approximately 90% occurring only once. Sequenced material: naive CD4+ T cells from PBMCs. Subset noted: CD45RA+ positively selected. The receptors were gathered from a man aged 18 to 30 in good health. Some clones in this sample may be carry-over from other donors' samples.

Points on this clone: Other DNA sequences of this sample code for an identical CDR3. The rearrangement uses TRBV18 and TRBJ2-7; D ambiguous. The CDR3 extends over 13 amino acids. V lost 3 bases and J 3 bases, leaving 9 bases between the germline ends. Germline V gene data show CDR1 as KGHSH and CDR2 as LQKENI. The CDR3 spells CASSPRESYEQYF. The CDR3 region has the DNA TGTGCCAGCTCACCCCGAGAGAGCTACGAGCAGTACTTC.

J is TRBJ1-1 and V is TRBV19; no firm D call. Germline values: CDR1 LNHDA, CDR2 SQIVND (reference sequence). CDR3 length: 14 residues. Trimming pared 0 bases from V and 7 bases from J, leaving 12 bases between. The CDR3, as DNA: TGTGCCAGTAGTATAGATATCTGGCAAGGTGAAGCTTTCTTT. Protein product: CASSIDIWQGEAFF.

CDR3 region: CASYSGSSYNEQFF. The DNA of the CDR3 is TGTGCCAGCTACAGCGGGAGCTCCTACAATGAGCAGTTCTTC. The V and J genes are TRBV28 and TRBJ2-1; 8 bases map to TRBD2. Germline V gene sequence: CDR1 MDHEN, CDR2 SYDVKM. The CDR3 spans 14 residues. V lost 8 bases to trimming and J lost 0 bases; unmatched junction nucleotides: 3.

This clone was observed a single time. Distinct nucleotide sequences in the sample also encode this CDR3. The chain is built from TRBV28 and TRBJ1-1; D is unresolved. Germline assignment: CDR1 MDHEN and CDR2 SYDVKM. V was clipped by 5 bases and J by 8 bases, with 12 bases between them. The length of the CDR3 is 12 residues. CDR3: CASSLIGREAFF. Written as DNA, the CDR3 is TGTGCCAGCAGTCTGATAGGGAGGGAAGCTTTCTTT.

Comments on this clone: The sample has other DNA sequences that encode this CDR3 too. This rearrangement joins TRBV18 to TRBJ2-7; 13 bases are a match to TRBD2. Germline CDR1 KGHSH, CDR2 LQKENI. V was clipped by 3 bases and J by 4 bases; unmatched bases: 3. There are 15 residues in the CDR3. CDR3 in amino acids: CASSPPGLAGYEQYF. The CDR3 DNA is TGTGCCAGCTCACCGCCGGGACTAGCGGGATACGAGCAGTACTTC.

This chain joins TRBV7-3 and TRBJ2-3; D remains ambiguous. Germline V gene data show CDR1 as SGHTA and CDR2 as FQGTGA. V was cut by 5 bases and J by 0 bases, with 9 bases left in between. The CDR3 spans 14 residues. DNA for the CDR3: TGTGCCAGCAGCCCTGTGCCCAGCACAGATACGCAGTATTTT. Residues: CASSPVPSTDTQYF.

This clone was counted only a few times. The CDR3 protein is CSVVPWTSTEAFF. As DNA, the CDR3 is TGCAGCGTTGTCCCTTGGACAAGCACTGAAGCTTTCTTT. V gene TRBV29-1 combines with J gene TRBJ1-1, with TRBD1 as a possible D gene (5 bases). Germline V lookup: CDR1 SQVTM, CDR2 ANQGSEA. CDR3 length: 13 amino acids. With 4 bases removed from V and 4 bases from J, the gap between germline ends came to 13 bases.

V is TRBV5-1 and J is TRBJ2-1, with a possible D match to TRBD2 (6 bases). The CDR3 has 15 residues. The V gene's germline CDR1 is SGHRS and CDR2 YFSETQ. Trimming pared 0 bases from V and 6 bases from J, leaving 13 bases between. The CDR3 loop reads CASSLDTGDSNEQFF. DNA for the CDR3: TGCGCCAGCAGCTTGGATACGGGAGATAGCAATGAGCAGTTCTTC. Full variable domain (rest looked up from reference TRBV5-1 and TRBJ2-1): KAGVTQTPRYLIKTRGQQVTLSCSPISGHRSVSWYQQTPGQGLQFLFEYFSETQRNKGNFPGRFSGRQFSNSRSEMNVSTLELGDSALYLCASSLDTGDSNEQFFGPGTRLTVL.

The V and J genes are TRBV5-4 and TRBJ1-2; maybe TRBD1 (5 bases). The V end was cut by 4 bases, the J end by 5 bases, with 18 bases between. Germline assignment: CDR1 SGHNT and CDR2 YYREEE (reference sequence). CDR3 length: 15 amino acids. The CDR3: CASSVGPSVGYGYTF. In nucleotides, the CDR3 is TGTGCCAGCAGCGTGGGACCTTCGGTTGGGTATGGCTACACCTTC.

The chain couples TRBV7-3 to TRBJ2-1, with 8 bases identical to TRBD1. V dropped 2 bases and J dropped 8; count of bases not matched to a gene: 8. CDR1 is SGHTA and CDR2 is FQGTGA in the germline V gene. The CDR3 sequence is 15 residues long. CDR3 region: CASSLSADRVYEQFF. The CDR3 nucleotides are TGTGCCAGCAGCTTATCCGCGGACAGGGTGTATGAGCAGTTCTTC.

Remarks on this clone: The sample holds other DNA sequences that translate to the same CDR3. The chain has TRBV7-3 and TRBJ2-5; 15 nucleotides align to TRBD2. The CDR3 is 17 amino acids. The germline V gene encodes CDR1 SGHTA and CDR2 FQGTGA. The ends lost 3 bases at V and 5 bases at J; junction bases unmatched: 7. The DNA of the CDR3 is TGTGCCAGCAGCTTGGGGACTAGCGGGAGGCGCGGGGAGACCCAGTACTTC. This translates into CASSLGTSGRRGETQYF.

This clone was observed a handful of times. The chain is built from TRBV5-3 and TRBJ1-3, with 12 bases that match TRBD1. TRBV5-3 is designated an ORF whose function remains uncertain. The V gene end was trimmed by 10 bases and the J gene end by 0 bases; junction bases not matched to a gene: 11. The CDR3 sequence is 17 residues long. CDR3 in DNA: TGTGCCGCCACCTCGGGACAGGGGGCGAGCTCTGGAAACACCATATATTTT. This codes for CAATSGQGASSGNTIYF.